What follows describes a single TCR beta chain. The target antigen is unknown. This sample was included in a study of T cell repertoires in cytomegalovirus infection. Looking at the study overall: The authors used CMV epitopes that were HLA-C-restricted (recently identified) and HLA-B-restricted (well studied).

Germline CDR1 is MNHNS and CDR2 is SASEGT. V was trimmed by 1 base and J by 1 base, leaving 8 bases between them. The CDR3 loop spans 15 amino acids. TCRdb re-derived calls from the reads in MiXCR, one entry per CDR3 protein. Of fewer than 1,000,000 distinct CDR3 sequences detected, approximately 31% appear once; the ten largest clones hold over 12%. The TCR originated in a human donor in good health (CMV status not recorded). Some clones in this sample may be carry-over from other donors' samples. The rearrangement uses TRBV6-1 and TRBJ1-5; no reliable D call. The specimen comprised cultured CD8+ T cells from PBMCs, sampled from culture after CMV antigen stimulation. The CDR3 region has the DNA TGTGCCAGCAGTGAAGAGGTATCGAGCAATCAGCCCCAGCATTTT. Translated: CASSEEVSSNQPQHF.